Here is one TCR beta chain with its context. As originally analysed: Estimation of nucleated cell counts was performed using reference gene primer amplification. Only in-frame clones appear in the TCRdb table, and some are missing; sequencing was by immunoSEQ multiplex PCR. V and J calls and clone size come straight from that table; D and trimming were deduced from the DNA. The table shows around 70,000 clones, with approximately 89% occurring only once. This entry comes from a study of blood T cell repertoires in COVID-19. Whole-study context: Spain, Italy and the United States supplied samples that represented acute and convalescent COVID-19. Nucleic acid was either cDNA or gDNA, and it came from T cells, B-cell-depleted T cells, or PBMCs.

Trimming removed 4 bases from V and 6 bases from J, with 21 bases in between. The CDR3 sequence is 16 residues long. The V gene's germline CDR1 is SGHNT and CDR2 YYREEE (reference sequence). Specimen: peripheral blood. The chain couples TRBV5-4 to TRBJ2-3, with D tentatively TRBD2 (6 bases). This sequence was found in an elderly man with acute or convalescent COVID-19. CDR3 loop: CASSPGTLQNRDTQYF. DNA of the CDR3: TGTGCCAGCAGCCCGGGGACTCTCCAAAATAGGGATACGCAGTATTTT.